Presented here are 30 T cell receptor beta chains from one specimen sequenced in a study of blood T cell dynamics during melanoma immunotherapy. Only in-frame clones appear in the TCRdb table, and some are missing; sequencing was by immunoSEQ multiplex PCR. This table has approximately 17,000 clones, 90% to 95% appearing once. Regarding time point: pre-treatment baseline. The sequences come from blood, collected from a patient treated with checkpoint blockade. The receptors shown here come from a human donor with melanoma.

The J gene is TRBJ1-4, the V gene TRBV25-1, with 9 bases matching TRBD1. The V gene end was trimmed by 10 bases and the J gene end by 8 bases; junction bases not matched to a gene: 8. Germline CDR1 reads MGHDK; CDR2 reads SYGVNS. CDR3 length equals 13 residues. This CDR3 is CATTTGGDEKLFF. The CDR3 DNA sequence: TGTGCCACCACGACAGGGGGGGACGAAAAACTGTTTTTT.

The chain joins TRBV28 to TRBJ2-7, with 10 bases matching TRBD1. This CDR3 has 12 residues. CDR1 and CDR2 (germline): MDHEN, SYDVKM. V lost 11 bases, J lost 8 bases, and 9 bases stayed unmatched. In DNA, the CDR3 is TGTGCCGGGGCACTGACAGGGGGCCAGCAGTACTTC. It codes for CAGALTGGQQYF.

V usage is TRBV7-2 and J usage is TRBJ2-7; D gene uncertain. The length of the CDR3 is 14 residues. Between the trimmed V and J ends, which lost 0 bases and 4 bases, there was a span of 10 bases. Germline V lookup: CDR1 SGHTA, CDR2 FQGNSA. The CDR3 DNA sequence: TGTGCCAGCAGCTTAGCGTCGGCGGATTACGAGCAGTACTTC. Translating gives CASSLASADYEQYF.

About this clone: The same CDR3 can be traced to other DNA sequences in this sample. The chain employs TRBV7-2 and TRBJ1-3; D remains ambiguous. This CDR3 has 14 residues. Trimming stripped 1 base from V and 1 base from J, with 5 bases between. The germline CDR1 and CDR2 sequences are SGHTA and FQGNSA. The CDR3 spells CASSLGPSGNTIYF. Written as DNA, the CDR3 is TGTGCCAGCAGCTTAGGCCCATCTGGAAACACCATATATTTT.

J is TRBJ2-1 and V is TRBV18; the match to TRBD1 covers 7 bases. The CDR3 length is 14 residues. The germline V gene encodes CDR1 KGHSH and CDR2 LQKENI. Unmatched junction bases numbered 3, after V lost 1 base and J lost 6 bases. CDR3: CASSPQTGFNEQFF. CDR3 DNA sequence: TGTGCCAGCTCACCACAGACAGGGTTCAATGAGCAGTTCTTC.

The rearrangement uses TRBV4-1 and TRBJ2-1; D is perhaps TRBD2 (5 bases). Trimming left V 0 bases short and J 8 bases short, with 14 bases between. Germline V gene data show CDR1 as MGHRA and CDR2 as YSYEKL. This CDR3 region has 15 residues. The CDR3: CASSQEPSVRDEQFF. CDR3 sequence (DNA): TGCGCCAGCAGCCAAGAACCTTCCGTGCGGGATGAGCAGTTCTTC.

The chain carries TRBV27 and TRBJ2-2, with TRBD1 matching 7 bases. J was trimmed by 8 bases and V by 3 bases; bases with no gene match: 9. The CDR3 has 15 residues. The germline V gene has CDR1 MNHEY and CDR2 SMNVEV (reference sequence). CDR3 loop: CASSFTGDGRGELFF. The CDR3 DNA sequence: TGTGCCAGCAGTTTCACAGGGGACGGTAGAGGGGAGCTGTTTTTT.

This chain joins TRBV7-9 and TRBJ2-1, with 7 bases that match TRBD2. Per germline, CDR1 SEHNR and CDR2 FQNEAQ (reference sequence). V trimming: 2 bases; J trimming: 3 bases; junction bases outside the gene matches: 7. This CDR3 has 16 residues. As DNA, the CDR3 is TGTGCCAGCAGCTTAATTGCGGGGGACTTCTACAATGAGCAGTTCTTC. Translation: CASSLIAGDFYNEQFF.

This chain joins TRBV9 and TRBJ2-3; D is possibly TRBD2 (7 bases). V gave up 4 bases and J gave up 4 bases, with 16 bases separating them. Germline-derived CDR1 and CDR2 are SGDLS and YYNGEE. The CDR3 is 15 amino acids. CDR3 bases: TGTGCCAGCAGCCCCAAATGGGAGGGGGCAGATACGCAGTATTTT. Its translation: CASSPKWEGADTQYF.

The V and J genes are TRBV19 and TRBJ2-2; TRBD2 is a possible D gene (7 bases). Looked up from germline, CDR1 is LNHDA and CDR2 is SQIVND (reference sequence). V shed 4 bases and J shed 0 bases, with 15 bases lying between them. This CDR3 is built from 17 residues. The CDR3: CASSRPGGLANTGELFF. CDR3 bases: TGTGCCAGTAGTAGGCCCGGGGGGCTCGCGAACACCGGGGAGCTGTTTTTT.

The rearrangement joins TRBV28 to TRBJ2-3; 9 nucleotides align to TRBD1. This CDR3 has 12 amino acids. Germline V gene sequence: CDR1 MDHEN, CDR2 SYDVKM. V shed 10 bases and J 3 bases; nucleotides not matched to a gene: 2. The CDR3 sequence is CAIGQGTDTQYF. CDR3 nucleotide sequence: TGTGCCATAGGACAGGGGACAGATACGCAGTATTTT.

The chain combines TRBV5-1 with TRBJ2-3; TRBD1 might be the D (5 bases). Germline V gives CDR1 SGHRS, CDR2 YFSETQ. Trimming took 4 bases from V and 3 from J, leaving 12 bases between them. CDR3 length: 14 amino acids. In DNA, the CDR3 is TGCGCCAGCAGCGGTTCAGGGTGGACAGATACGCAGTATTTT. It encodes CASSGSGWTDTQYF.

This sequence joins TRBV7-2 and TRBJ1-5; D gene ambiguous. V dropped 0 bases and J dropped 4 bases, with 10 bases sitting between them. Per germline, CDR1 SGHTA and CDR2 FQGNSA. This CDR3 has 15 amino acids. The CDR3 sequence is CASSLALAGNQPQHF. CDR3 in DNA: TGTGCCAGCAGCTTAGCCTTGGCGGGAAATCAGCCCCAGCATTTT. Using reference TRBV7-2 and TRBJ1-5 for the parts outside the CDR3, the full variable domain is GAGVSQSPSNKVTEKGKDVELRCDPISGHTALYWYRQSLGQGLEFLIYFQGNSAPDKSGLPSDRFSAERTGGSVSTLTIQRTQQEDSAVYLCASSLALAGNQPQHFGDGTRLSIL.

The chain is built from TRBV6-1 and TRBJ2-7, with D perhaps matching TRBD2 (5 bases). This CDR3 is built from 15 residues. Germline V gene data show CDR1 as MNHNS and CDR2 as SASEGT. V lost 6 bases to trimming and J lost 0 bases, with 15 bases between them. This CDR3 reads CASRTGERSSYEQYF. The CDR3, as DNA: TGTGCCAGCAGGACTGGGGAGCGGTCCTCCTACGAGCAGTACTTC.

This sequence joins TRBV27 and TRBJ1-5; D ambiguous. V lost 7 bases and J 0 bases, leaving 10 bases between the germline ends. The CDR3 has 14 residues. Per germline, CDR1 MNHEY and CDR2 SMNVEV (reference sequence). CDR3 loop: CASMQPYSNQPQHF. The DNA for the CDR3 is TGTGCCAGCATGCAGCCCTATAGCAATCAGCCCCAGCATTTT.

The rearrangement uses TRBV6-6 and TRBJ1-1, with 8 bases identical to TRBD1. V was pared by 2 bases and J by 8 bases, with 1 base of the junction left unmatched. Germline V lookup: CDR1 MNHNY, CDR2 SVGAGI (reference sequence). The CDR3 is 12 residues long. CDR3 coding DNA: TGTGCCAGCAGTTACCGGACAGGGGAAGCTTTCTTT. It is translated as CASSYRTGEAFF.

V and J are TRBV6-5 and TRBJ1-1, with D unclear. The germline CDR1 and CDR2 sequences are MNHEY and SVGAGI. The V end was cut by 8 bases, the J end by 2 bases, with 12 bases between. This CDR3 is 13 amino acids long. The CDR3 loop reads CASFNSGNTEAFF. CDR3 coding DNA: TGTGCCAGCTTTAATAGTGGTAACACTGAAGCTTTCTTT.

This clone came up once. The J gene is TRBJ2-2, the V gene TRBV7-3; TRBD1 matches 10 bases. Germline CDR1 reads SGHTA; CDR2 reads FQGTGA. The V segment lost 3 bases and the J segment 4 bases; nucleotides outside the gene matches: 8. CDR3 length: 17 amino acids. Here the CDR3 reads CASSFRTGGLSTGELFF. CDR3 sequence (DNA): TGTGCCAGCAGCTTCCGGACAGGGGGGTTGTCCACCGGGGAGCTGTTTTTT.

The genes are TRBV7-2 and TRBJ2-5; D not certain. The CDR3 totals 13 residues. Germline CDR1 is SGHTA and CDR2 is FQGNSA. Trimming shortened V by 5 bases and J by 14 bases, and 21 bases separated the two germline ends. CDR3 residues: CASSTDKPKGFYF. The CDR3 region has the DNA TGTGCCAGCAGCACCGACAAACCAAAGGGCTTTTACTTC.

The V gene is TRBV7-9, the J gene TRBJ1-5, with TRBD1 matching 10 bases. Germline CDR1 SEHNR, CDR2 FQNEAQ (reference sequence). The V gene end was trimmed by 5 bases and the J gene end by 3 bases; junction bases not matched to a gene: 4. This CDR3 has 15 residues. The CDR3 here is CASSRGQGPNQPQHF. The DNA of the CDR3 is TGTGCCAGCAGCAGGGGACAGGGGCCCAATCAGCCCCAGCATTTT. Full variable domain (remainder filled in from reference TRBV7-9 and TRBJ1-5): DTGVSQNPRHKITKRGQNVTFRCDPISEHNRLYWYRQTLGQGPEFLTYFQNEAQLEKSRLLSDRFSAERPKGSFSTLEIQRTEQGDSAMYLCASSRGQGPNQPQHFGDGTRLSIL.

The chain carries TRBV5-1 and TRBJ1-1; D call uncertain. Germline V gene sequence: CDR1 SGHRS, CDR2 YFSETQ. Deletions cut 2 bases from V and 0 bases from J, with 8 bases between. The CDR3 covers 14 residues. The CDR3: CASSLHPLNTEAFF. The CDR3 DNA is TGCGCCAGCAGCTTACACCCCCTGAACACTGAAGCTTTCTTT.

This sequence joins TRBV7-2 and TRBJ2-3; D ambiguous. Trimming cost V 3 bases and J 0 bases, with 10 bases left between them. From germline, CDR1 is SGHTA and CDR2 FQGNSA. The CDR3 sequence is 15 residues long. CDR3: CASSLYRTSTDTQYF. The CDR3 DNA is TGTGCCAGCAGCTTGTACAGAACTAGCACAGATACGCAGTATTTT.

The chain has TRBV9 and TRBJ1-2; 7 bases are a match to TRBD1. CDR1 is SGDLS and CDR2 is YYNGEE in the germline V gene. The CDR3 is 15 amino acids. V shed 0 bases, J shed 2 bases, and the junction held 4 bases outside the gene matches. In nucleotides, the CDR3 is TGTGCCAGCAGCGTAGACCGACAGGGCAACTATGGCTACACCTTC. It codes for CASSVDRQGNYGYTF.

This rearrangement joins TRBV30 to TRBJ1-3; 7 nucleotides line up with TRBD1. Germline V CDR1 and CDR2: GTSNPN, SVGIG (reference sequence). With 5 bases clipped from V and 3 bases from J, the junction kept 4 bases outside the gene matches. This CDR3 spans 13 amino acids. CDR3 loop: CAWATGDGNTIYF. The CDR3 DNA reads TGTGCCTGGGCAACAGGGGATGGAAACACCATATATTTT.

The chain links TRBV28 to TRBJ2-7; 8 nucleotides align to TRBD1. The CDR3 has 15 residues. Germline values: CDR1 MDHEN, CDR2 SYDVKM. Germline trimming cut 3 bases from V and 2 bases from J; bases unmatched to any gene: 6. CDR3: CASSLARQGTYEQYF. CDR3 nucleotides: TGTGCCAGCAGTTTGGCAAGACAGGGGACCTACGAGCAGTACTTC.

The rearrangement uses TRBV5-6 and TRBJ2-3, with 11 bases fitting TRBD2. Germline CDR1 and CDR2: SGHDT and YYEEEE. With V trimmed by 2 bases and J by 5 bases, 10 bases remained unmatched. The CDR3 has 17 amino acids. The CDR3: CASSLGTSGRSGDTQYF. For the CDR3, the DNA is TGTGCCAGCAGCTTAGGGACTAGCGGTCGGTCGGGAGATACGCAGTATTTT.

The chain couples TRBV10-2 to TRBJ1-1; D call uncertain. The CDR3 totals 13 residues. Trimming removed 5 bases from V and 1 base from J, with 8 bases in between. Germline loops: CDR1 WSHSY, CDR2 SAAADI. CDR3 nucleotide sequence: TGCGCCAGCAGTTTGGGAGGGAACACTGAAGCTTTCTTT. It specifies CASSLGGNTEAFF.

V is TRBV5-8 and J is TRBJ1-6, with TRBD1 matching 8 bases. The J segment lost 10 bases and the V segment lost 6 bases, leaving 18 bases of the junction unmatched. The germline gives CDR1 SGHTS, CDR2 YDEGEE. The CDR3 is made up of 17 amino acids. CDR3 sequence reads: CASITRGGQAKLSPLHF. As DNA, the CDR3 is TGTGCCAGCATAACAAGGGGGGGACAGGCCAAATTGTCACCCCTCCACTTT.

The V and J genes are TRBV9 and TRBJ2-1; 10 nucleotides match TRBD2. From germline, CDR1 is SGDLS and CDR2 YYNGEE. The CDR3 spans 19 residues. Unmatched junction bases numbered 11, after V lost 2 bases and J lost 0 bases. The CDR3 DNA reads TGTGCCAGCAGCGTGTTCAGTGGGTCTAGCGGGAGCTCCTACAATGAGCAGTTCTTC. Protein: CASSVFSGSSGSSYNEQFF. Filled out from reference TRBV9 and TRBJ2-1, the complete variable domain reads DSGVTQTPKHLITATGQRVTLRCSPRSGDLSVYWYQQSLDQGLQFLIQYYNGEERAKGNILERFSAQQFPDLHSELNLSSLELGDSALYFCASSVFSGSSGSSYNEQFFGPGTRLTVL.

This clone was detected once. The chain joins TRBV14 to TRBJ2-2; D ambiguous. The V gene lost 0 bases and the J gene lost 7 bases, with 3 bases spanning the gap. Germline V gives CDR1 SGHDN, CDR2 FVKESK. This CDR3 region has 12 residues. The CDR3 nucleotides are TGTGCCAGCAGCCAAGAGGGCGGGGAGCTGTTTTTT. This codes for CASSQEGGELFF.